This TCR beta chain comes out of a study of blood T cell repertoires in COVID-19. Data came from immunoSEQ multiplex PCR; TCRdb stores just in-frame clones and leaves some out. The sample holds some 350,000 clones; under 95% are singletons and the top ten take 2.5% to 4%. The germline CDR1 and CDR2 sequences are LGHNA and YSLEER. Trimming removed 4 bases from V and 4 bases from J; junction bases left unmatched: 12. CDR3 length equals 18 residues. The specimen sequenced was peripheral blood. V is TRBV4-3 and J is TRBJ2-2; 10 bases are a match to TRBD2. This clonotype originated in a woman aged 18 to 35 who had recovered from COVID-19. CDR3 coding DNA: TGCGCCAGCAGCCCCAGGCCTCTAGCGGGAGCCCGCACCGGGGAGCTGTTTTTT. Its translation is CASSPRPLAGARTGELFF.